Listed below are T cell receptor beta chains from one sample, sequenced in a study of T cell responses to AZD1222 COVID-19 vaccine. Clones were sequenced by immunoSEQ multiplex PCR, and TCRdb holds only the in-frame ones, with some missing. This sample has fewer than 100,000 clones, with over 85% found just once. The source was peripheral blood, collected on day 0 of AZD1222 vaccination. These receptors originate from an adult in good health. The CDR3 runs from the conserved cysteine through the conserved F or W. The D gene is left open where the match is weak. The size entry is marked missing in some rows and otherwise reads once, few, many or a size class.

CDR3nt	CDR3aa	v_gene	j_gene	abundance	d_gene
TGTGCCAGCAGTGAAGCGCTTGGGGTGACTTTCTTT	CASSEALGVTFF	TRBV6-1	TRBJ1-1	NA	NA
TGCGCCAGCAGCCCGGGACGGGACAGCAACACTGAAGCTTTCTTT	CASSPGRDSNTEAFF	TRBV5-1	TRBJ1-1	NA	TRBD1
TGTGCCAGCAGCACCGGGACAAGCGGGGCCCAGTACTTC	CASSTGTSGAQYF	TRBV6-6	TRBJ2-5	NA	NA
TGTGCCAGCAGCCAAGAGTGGGGAGGGCCTGGAAACACCATATATTTT	CASSQEWGGPGNTIYF	TRBV4-2	TRBJ1-3	NA	NA
TGTGCCAGCAGTCCGACAGGGAACAATCAGCCCCAGCATTTT	CASSPTGNNQPQHF	TRBV6-5	TRBJ1-5	once	TRBD1
TGTGCCAGCAGCAAGGACAGATCCCTCTATGGCTACACCTTC	CASSKDRSLYGYTF	TRBV7-2	TRBJ1-2	NA	NA
TGTGCCTGGAGTGTCCGGGGGGTTCAGGGAAACACCATATATTTT	CAWSVRGVQGNTIYF	TRBV30	TRBJ1-3	NA	NA
TGTGCCAGCAGCTCTACGGGACTAGCCTACAATGAGCAGTTCTTC	CASSSTGLAYNEQFF	TRBV11-3	TRBJ2-1	once	TRBD2
TGTGCCAGCAACACCCGGTCGGCTAACTATGGCTACACCTTC	CASNTRSANYGYTF	TRBV5-5	TRBJ1-2	NA	NA
TGTGCCAGCAGCGGACAGAGGGGGAGAGGTGGCTACACCTTC	CASSGQRGRGGYTF	TRBV6-5	TRBJ1-2	NA	NA
TGTGCCAGCAGCTTAGGGACCGGGACAGGGGCCTACGAGCAGTACTTC	CASSLGTGTGAYEQYF	TRBV7-2	TRBJ2-7	NA	TRBD1
TGTGCCAGCAGTCCGGGAGCCAGGATAACCGGGGAGCTGTTTTTT	CASSPGARITGELFF	TRBV2	TRBJ2-2	NA	NA
TGTGCCAGCCGGGACCCGGGCGTAGATCAGCCCCAGCATTTT	CASRDPGVDQPQHF	TRBV6-1	TRBJ1-5	NA	NA
TGTGCCATCAGTGAGGGGTGGACTGAAGCTTTCTTT	CAISEGWTEAFF	TRBV10-3	TRBJ1-1	NA	NA
TGTGCCAGCTCACCGCCCGGACTAGCGGGAGGGCGGAGGCAAGAGACCCAGTACTTC	CASSPPGLAGGRRQETQYF	TRBV18	TRBJ2-5	once	TRBD2
TGTGCCAGCAGTACCCATCCGGGGACTGAAGCTTTCTTT	CASSTHPGTEAFF	TRBV6-2/TRBV6-3	TRBJ1-1	NA	NA
TGTGCCAGTAGCCTCCAACATGGGACCGGGGAGCTGTTTTTT	CASSLQHGTGELFF	TRBV19	TRBJ2-2	NA	NA
TGCGCCAGCAGCCAAGTGGGACAGCCTATTTCCTATGGCTACACCTTC	CASSQVGQPISYGYTF	TRBV4-1	TRBJ1-2	NA	TRBD1
TGTGCCTGGAGTTTGAGACCTAACTATGGCTACACCTTC	CAWSLRPNYGYTF	TRBV30	TRBJ1-2	NA	NA
TGTGCCAGCAGCCAAGGCCGAGACCACTACGAGCAGTACTTC	CASSQGRDHYEQYF	TRBV3-1/TRBV3-2	TRBJ2-7	once	NA
TGCGCCAGCACCTGGGAGACAGGGTACTACGAGCAGTACTTC	CASTWETGYYEQYF	TRBV5-1	TRBJ2-7	NA	TRBD1
TGTGCCAGTAGTCCGAGACCGGGACAGGATACAGATACGCAGTATTTT	CASSPRPGQDTDTQYF	TRBV19	TRBJ2-3	NA	TRBD1
TGTGCCAGCAGCGCCAGACAGGGGGCCGAAAAAAACTATGGCTACACCTTC	CASSARQGAEKNYGYTF	TRBV9	TRBJ1-2	few	TRBD1
TGCGCCAGCAGCTCCAACAGCCCCGGGACCCCCTTTCCTCTAAGTAATGAAAAACTGTTTTTT	CASSSNSPGTPFPLSNEKLFF	TRBV5-1	TRBJ1-4	NA	NA
TGTGCCAGCAGCTCTACAGGGGGCGACCGAAACACCATATATTTT	CASSSTGGDRNTIYF	TRBV11-2	TRBJ1-3	NA	TRBD1
TGTGCCAGCAGAGGGGATCAGGGGGCGAACACTGAAGCTTTCTTT	CASRGDQGANTEAFF	TRBV2	TRBJ1-1	NA	TRBD1
TGTGCCAGCAGTTTAGGGGAGGGGATCCACGAGCAGTACTTC	CASSLGEGIHEQYF	TRBV28	TRBJ2-7	NA	TRBD2
TGTGCCAGTAGTGGAGGCAGGGCAGCCTTCTATGGCTACACCTTC	CASSGGRAAFYGYTF	TRBV19	TRBJ1-2	once	NA
TGTGCCTGGACCTTCTCTACTTACGAGCAGTACTTC	CAWTFSTYEQYF	TRBV30	TRBJ2-7	NA	NA
TGTGCCAGTAGTATAGGGACGCTTTCCTACGAGCAGTACTTC	CASSIGTLSYEQYF	TRBV19	TRBJ2-7	NA	NA
TGTGCCAGCAAACCGGGACTGAGGGAAGAGACCCAGTACTTC	CASKPGLREETQYF	TRBV6-5	TRBJ2-5	once	NA
TGTGCCAGCAGTCCTGGTGGGGGGGCCAAAAACATTCAGTACTTC	CASSPGGGAKNIQYF	TRBV6-5	TRBJ2-4	NA	NA
TGTGCCAGCAGCTTGTCCAGCCCCTATGGCTACACCTTC	CASSLSSPYGYTF	TRBV5-6	TRBJ1-2	NA	NA
TGTGCCAGCAGAATACTAGCGGGGGAGGCGAACACCGGGGAGCTGTTTTTT	CASRILAGEANTGELFF	TRBV7-6	TRBJ2-2	once	TRBD2
TGTGCCAGCTCACCACGTTCCGGGGATTACGCCGGAGATACGCAGTATTTT	CASSPRSGDYAGDTQYF	TRBV18	TRBJ2-3	NA	NA
TGCAGCGTTGAAGAGCGGGGGGTTTCCTACAATGAGCAGTTCTTC	CSVEERGVSYNEQFF	TRBV29-1	TRBJ2-1	NA	TRBD2